This entry lists 15 T cell receptor beta chains sequenced from one sample in a study of somatic mutations in cytotoxic T cells in rheumatoid arthritis (dated by TCRdb to the late 2010s). The library was produced with the immunoSEQ multiplex PCR assay. Not all clones reach the TCRdb copy of this immuneACCESS table, which keeps in-frame sequences only. Checked studies attribute under half of the gap to unresolved V genes and leave the rest unexplained. This sample comprises approximately 19,000 clones, 75% to 85% of them detected only once. The top ten hold roughly an eighth of the sample. The source material was CD8+ T cells sorted from blood. Every receptor here comes from an adult with rheumatoid arthritis.

The gene calls are TRBV28 and TRBJ1-2, with D possibly matching TRBD1 (6 bases). The CDR3 is 16 amino acids. V was shortened by 3 bases and J by 1 base, with 15 bases between the two germline ends. Germline loops: CDR1 MDHEN, CDR2 SYDVKM. CDR3 residues: CASSFRTGMLNYGYTF. As DNA, the CDR3 is TGTGCCAGCAGTTTCAGAACAGGGATGCTTAACTATGGCTACACCTTC.

V and J are TRBV9 and TRBJ1-1, with no clear D. The germline V gene encodes CDR1 SGDLS and CDR2 YYNGEE. The CDR3 loop spans 14 amino acids. The V end was cut by 0 bases, the J end by 0 bases, with 6 bases between. The chain's CDR3 is CASSVGYMNTEAFF. For the CDR3, the DNA is TGTGCCAGCAGCGTAGGATACATGAACACTGAAGCTTTCTTT.

This clone is medium-sized (0.01 to 0.1%). V and J are TRBV6-4 and TRBJ2-1; 11 bases map to TRBD2. CDR1 is MRHNA and CDR2 is SNTAGT in the germline V gene. The V and J ends lost 3 bases and 8 bases, in that order; junction bases with no gene match: 6. This CDR3 comprises 15 residues. This chain's CDR3 is CASSEELAGGYEQFF. The CDR3 region has the DNA TGTGCCAGCAGTGAGGAGCTAGCGGGAGGATATGAGCAGTTCTTC.

The chain employs TRBV5-4 and TRBJ2-5; 13 bases agree with TRBD2. Germline V gives CDR1 SGHNT, CDR2 YYREEE (reference sequence). Losses at the gene ends were 4 bases for V and 1 base for J; bases not matched to a gene: 7. The CDR3 totals 17 residues. CDR3 DNA sequence: TGTGCCAGCAGCCGAATGACTAGCGGGGGGACCCAAGAGACCCAGTACTTC. Amino acid sequence: CASSRMTSGGTQETQYF.

This clone appeared once. This chain connects TRBV30 to TRBJ2-7; D unresolved. The germline V gene has CDR1 GTSNPN and CDR2 SVGIG (reference sequence). CDR3 size: 11 residues. V was shortened by 0 bases and J by 3 bases, with 3 bases between the two germline ends. CDR3 in DNA: TGTGCCTGGAGTGTACTCTACGAGCAGTACTTC. Residues: CAWSVLYEQYF.

V and J are TRBV10-1 and TRBJ2-7; 8 positions agree with TRBD2. Germline V CDR1 and CDR2: WNHNN, SYGVQD (reference sequence). After removal of 6 bases from V and 4 bases from J, the junction contained 8 bases not matched to a gene. CDR3 size: 14 residues. The CDR3 DNA is TGCGCCAGCAGCCCCGGGACTAGAATGTACGAGCAGTACTTC. This gives the protein CASSPGTRMYEQYF.

The genes are TRBV4-3 and TRBJ2-1; 13 bases map to TRBD2. Per germline, CDR1 LGHNA and CDR2 YSLEER. This CDR3 region has 17 residues. The V gene end was trimmed by 0 bases and the J gene end by 8 bases; junction bases not matched to a gene: 7. Here the CDR3 DNA reads TGCGCCAGCAGCCAAGATTTGGGACTAGCGGGAATTGATGAGCAGTTCTTC. Translated, it gives CASSQDLGLAGIDEQFF.

This chain uses TRBV13 with TRBJ1-3; D gene uncertain. This CDR3 has 12 amino acids. The ends were cut back, 1 base at V and 3 bases at J, with 1 base in the middle. The germline CDR1 and CDR2 sequences are PRHDT and FYEKMQ (reference sequence). The CDR3 region is CASSLVGNTIYF. The CDR3 DNA follows: TGTGCCAGCAGCTTAGTTGGAAACACCATATATTTT.

The chain couples TRBV12-5 to TRBJ2-3; D remains ambiguous. Between the trimmed V and J ends, which lost 1 base and 4 bases, there was a span of 9 bases. Germline V CDR1 and CDR2: LGHNT, FRNRAP. The CDR3 sequence is 14 residues long. CDR3 DNA sequence: TGTGCTAGTGGTTTGGGGAAAGCCTCAGATACGCAGTATTTT. It encodes CASGLGKASDTQYF.

V gene TRBV6-6 combines with J gene TRBJ1-1; D remains ambiguous. Trimming took off 5 bases at V and 11 bases at J, with 18 bases between the two ends. The V gene's germline CDR1 is MNHNY and CDR2 SVGAGI (reference sequence). This CDR3 has 13 residues. The CDR3 loop reads CASSGSGNTEAFF. CDR3 nucleotide sequence: TGTGCCAGCAGTGGATCCGGGAACACGGAGGCTTTCTTT.

The chain has TRBV9 and TRBJ2-3; D not certain. Looked up from germline, CDR1 is SGDLS and CDR2 is YYNGEE. V was clipped by 1 base and J by 2 bases, with 2 bases between them. The CDR3 contains 12 residues. The CDR3 bases are TGTGCCAGCAGCGTATCCACAGATACGCAGTATTTT. It codes for CASSVSTDTQYF.

This chain joins TRBV28 and TRBJ1-6; 7 nucleotides align to TRBD1. The CDR3 consists of 15 residues. Germline lookup yields CDR1 MDHEN and CDR2 SYDVKM. Trimming cost V 5 bases and J 0 bases; bases outside gene matches: 1. CDR3 coding DNA: TGTGCCAGCAGTCAGGGGGACTCCTATAATTCACCCCTCCACTTT. It yields the protein CASSQGDSYNSPLHF.

This CDR3 is CASTSNQPQHF. The CDR3 coding sequence is TGTGCCAGCACCTCAAATCAGCCCCAGCATTTT. This chain joins TRBV6-5 and TRBJ1-5; D is undetermined. CDR1 is MNHEY, CDR2 SVGAGI, per germline. The CDR3 contains 11 residues. The ends were cut back, 7 bases at V and 4 bases at J, with 5 bases in the middle.

This chain joins TRBV15 and TRBJ2-3; 13 positions match TRBD2. The CDR3 totals 16 residues. V dropped 4 bases and J dropped 4; count of bases not matched to a gene: 5. Germline lookup yields CDR1 LNHNV and CDR2 YYDKDF (reference sequence). CDR3 protein: CATSTLLAGGADTQYF. DNA of the CDR3: TGTGCCACCAGCACCTTACTAGCGGGAGGGGCAGATACGCAGTATTTT. Drawing the rest from reference TRBV15 and TRBJ2-3, the complete variable domain is DAMVIQNPRYQVTQFGKPVTLSCSQTLNHNVMYWYQQKSSQAPKLLFHYYDKDFNNEADTPDNFQSRRPNTSFCFLDIRSPGLGDTAMYLCATSTLLAGGADTQYFGPGTRLTVL.

This clone was seen a single time. This chain uses TRBV9 with TRBJ2-5; 7 positions agree with TRBD2. Trimming took 1 base from V and 5 from J; bases not matched to a gene: 11. The CDR3 runs 16 residues. Germline V gives CDR1 SGDLS, CDR2 YYNGEE. As DNA, the CDR3 is TGTGCCAGCAGCGTACCCGTTTCGGCGGGGGAGGAGACCCAGTACTTC. It yields the protein CASSVPVSAGEETQYF.